This T cell receptor (beta chain) is drawn from a study of T cell clonality in common variable immunodeficiency. In this sample, this clone turned up many times. What it binds is not known. The DNA ends 3 residues before the CDR3 does, and the rest of the CDR3 is filled in from the germline J gene. Sequencing was performed with immunoSEQ multiplex PCR; in TCRdb, only in-frame clones are kept and a portion is missing. Listed for the sample are 40,000 to 55,000 clones, none seen a single time. Whole-study results and caveats: Links between repertoire features and CVID complications were heterogeneity-limited. Fewer deletions and N-nucleotide insertions were reportedly seen in common variable immunodeficiency TCR beta sequences.

Germline trimming cut 6 bases from V and 2 bases from J; bases unmatched to any gene: 12. Germline V gene sequence: CDR1 DFQATT, CDR2 SNEGSKA (reference sequence). There are 16 residues in the CDR3. Sequencing was done on a sample of peripheral blood mononuclear cells. The TCR originated in a person aged 18-70 years in good health. This chain uses TRBV20-1 with TRBJ2-3, with TRBD2 matching over 9 bases. CDR3 DNA, as far as it was read: TGCAGTGCCCCGGGCGGGGGGGCCATTCTCACAGATACG. Translated: CSAPGGGAILTDT. In full, the CDR3 is CSAPGGGAILTDTQYF.